Following are 18 T cell receptor beta chains from one sample sequenced in a study of T cells in Graves' hyperthyroidism and ophthalmopathy. TCR beta CDR3 regions were amplified from RNA transcripts. The study used the HTBI primer set for a first-round RT-PCR of the TCR CDR3. TCRdb reanalysed the multiplex PCR reads using MiXCR and keeps one entry per CDR3 protein. The sample lists 250,000 to 300,000 distinct CDR3 sequences, about 14% occurring once. The material sequenced was blood. All receptors come from a woman aged 25 to 45 with Graves' hyperthyroidism that later progressed to Graves' ophthalmopathy.

This clonotype was counted at least ten times. The V call is TRBV3-1, the J call TRBJ1-2; tentatively, D is TRBD1 (6 bases). Looked up from germline, CDR1 is LGHDT and CDR2 is YNNKEL (reference sequence). This CDR3 is built from 17 residues. Trimming took 0 bases from V and 5 from J, leaving 19 bases between them. The chain's CDR3 is CASSQEGRTEILYGYTF. The CDR3 DNA reads TGTGCCAGCAGCCAAGAGGGGAGGACAGAGATTCTTTATGGCTACACCTTC. The whole variable domain, filled in from reference TRBV3-1 and TRBJ1-2, reads DTAVSQTPKYLVTQMGNDKSIKCEQNLGHDTMYWYKQDSKKFLKIMFSYNNKELIINETVPNRFSPKSPDKAHLNLHINSLELGDSAVYFCASSQEGRTEILYGYTFGSGTRLTVV.

This clonotype was picked up one time. This may be a read error: a much more frequent sequence differs by one nucleotide. As DNA, the CDR3 is TGTGCCAGCAGTTACGCTCACAATGAGCAGTACTTC. It specifies CASSYAHNEQYF. The rearrangement links TRBV6-9 to TRBJ2-7; D is ambiguous. Trimming took off 3 bases at V and 7 bases at J, with 10 bases between the two ends. This CDR3 spans 12 amino acids. The germline CDR1 and CDR2 sequences are MNHGY and SVAAGI.

This clonotype appeared a few times. V and J are TRBV5-5 and TRBJ2-1; no clear D. Germline V gene sequence: CDR1 SGHKS, CDR2 YYEKEE (reference sequence). The CDR3 is 12 amino acids. Trimming left V 4 bases short and J 13 bases short, with 15 bases between. The CDR3 DNA follows: TGTGCCAGCAGCCTCGGATCGGCACGACAGTTCTTC. Protein: CASSLGSARQFF.

The V and J genes are TRBV4-3 and TRBJ1-2; 11 nucleotides match TRBD1. Per the germline V gene, CDR1 is LGHNA and CDR2 is YSLEER. Germline trimming cut 4 bases from V and 4 bases from J; bases unmatched to any gene: 5. CDR3 length equals 15 residues. The CDR3 sequence: CASSPGQGASYGYTF. CDR3 sequence (DNA): TGCGCCAGCAGCCCCGGACAGGGGGCATCCTATGGCTACACCTTC.

This clonotype was observed a few times. The chain recombines TRBV6-2 or TRBV6-3 with TRBJ1-2, with TRBD1 as a possible D gene (5 bases). Germline V gene lookup returns CDR1 MNHEY and CDR2 SVGEGT. V gave up 4 bases and J gave up 6 bases, with 12 bases separating them. This CDR3 has 13 amino acids. The CDR3 nucleotides are TGTGCCAGCAGTTTGAAGGGGTGGGATGGCTACACCTTC. Protein product: CASSLKGWDGYTF.

About this clonotype: At one end the junction does not follow the germline gene, possibly because of a read error. CDR3 sequence reads: CATSGSAPQSERPYEQYF. CDR3 sequence (DNA): TGTGCCACCAGTGGCTCGGCCCCGCAGTCCGAAAGGCCTTACGAGCAGTACTTC. The chain recombines TRBV10-3 with TRBJ2-7; D is undetermined. CDR3 length equals 18 residues. Looked up from germline, CDR1 is ENHRY and CDR2 is SYGVKD.

This chain uses TRBV28 with TRBJ2-4, with 9 bases lining up with TRBD1. Germline CDR1 reads MDHEN; CDR2 reads SYDVKM. This CDR3 has 15 residues. Losses at the gene ends were 6 bases for V and 10 bases for J; bases not matched to a gene: 13. The CDR3 reads CASSLGTGPWEIQYF. The CDR3 region has the DNA TGTGCCAGCAGCCTAGGGACAGGGCCTTGGGAGATTCAGTACTTC.

This clonotype has ten or more counts. J is TRBJ2-3 and V is TRBV27; the match to TRBD2 covers 11 bases. The ends lost 5 bases at V and 0 bases at J; junction bases unmatched: 4. The germline CDR1 and CDR2 sequences are MNHEY and SMNVEV (reference sequence). This CDR3 has 16 residues. Here the CDR3 DNA reads TGTGCCAGCAGTGACGGGACTAGCGGTAGCACAGATACGCAGTATTTT. This codes for CASSDGTSGSTDTQYF.

This clonotype was seen ten or more times. The V call is TRBV2, the J call TRBJ1-1; D is uncertain. Germline V CDR1 and CDR2: SNHLY, FYNNEI. V dropped 8 bases and J dropped 2 bases, with 3 bases sitting between them. The CDR3 is 10 amino acids. This CDR3 reads CASLNTEAFF. The CDR3 nucleotides read TGTGCCAGCTTAAACACTGAAGCTTTCTTT.

Worth noting for this clonotype: Mismatch with germline at one junction end may stem from a read error. The V gene is TRBV28, the J gene TRBJ1-1; a weak D match, TRBD1 (6 bases). The CDR3 is 14 residues long. Germline V CDR1 and CDR2: MDHEN, SYDVKM. The CDR3 nucleotides are TGTGCCAGCAGGGTCTTACAGGGATGGACTGAAGCTTCCTTT. It encodes CASRVLQGWTEASF.

At least ten counts were recorded for this clonotype. The chain is built from TRBV29-1 and TRBJ2-1; TRBD2 aligns across 9 bases. Looked up from germline, CDR1 is SQVTM and CDR2 is ANQGSEA. Trimming at V came to 4 bases and at J to 10 bases, leaving 14 bases not matched to a gene. The CDR3 loop spans 15 amino acids. The CDR3, as DNA: TGCAGCGTTGTGGGGGGAACTAGCGGGTTTAGGGAGCAGTTCTTC. Encoded protein: CSVVGGTSGFREQFF.

The sample holds many counts of this clonotype. The chain carries TRBV28 and TRBJ1-1; D call uncertain. The CDR3 is made up of 15 amino acids. The germline CDR1 and CDR2 sequences are MDHEN and SYDVKM. The ends were cut back, 5 bases at V and 0 bases at J, with 13 bases in the middle. CDR3 sequence reads: CASSPESYLNTEAFF. In DNA form, the CDR3 reads TGTGCCAGCAGTCCCGAGAGCTATTTGAACACTGAAGCTTTCTTT.

This clonotype was seen a handful of times. The chain couples TRBV2 to TRBJ2-6, with no clear D. Germline-derived CDR1 and CDR2 are SNHLY and FYNNEI. V was shortened by 1 base and J by 0 bases, with 19 bases between the two germline ends. CDR3 length: 20 amino acids. The CDR3 spells CASSEEEGASRSSGANVLTF. The DNA of the CDR3 is TGTGCCAGCAGTGAAGAGGAAGGTGCCAGTCGCAGCTCTGGGGCCAACGTCCTGACTTTC.

Notes on this clonotype: A read error may explain this, as a much larger clone is one base away. V is TRBV2 and J is TRBJ2-3, with D possibly matching TRBD2 (7 bases). This CDR3 spans 16 amino acids. Germline-derived CDR1 and CDR2 are SNHLY and FYNNEI. In DNA, the CDR3 is TGTGCCTGCAGTGGGGGGAGGGGGGGGGTCACAGATACGCAGTATTTT. Translated: CACSGGRGGVTDTQYF. Based on the CDR3 plus reference TRBV2 and TRBJ2-3, the full variable domain is EPEVTQTPSHQVTQMGQEVILRCVPISNHLYFYWYRQILGQKVEFLVSFYNNEISEKSEIFDDQFSVERPDGSNFTLKIRSTKLEDSAMYFCACSGGRGGVTDTQYFGPGTRLTVL.

This clonotype was seen ten or more times. The chain combines TRBV7-2 with TRBJ2-1; possible D gene TRBD2, 7 bases. The CDR3 totals 16 residues. V gave up 2 bases and J gave up 3 bases, with 14 bases separating them. Looked up from germline, CDR1 is SGHTA and CDR2 is FQGNSA. The CDR3, as DNA: TGTGCCAGCAGCTTATTAGGGGGAGGGAGCTACAATGAGCAGTTCTTC. Amino acids: CASSLLGGGSYNEQFF.

This clonotype was detected many times. The chain carries TRBV11-2 and TRBJ2-3; D remains unclear. This CDR3 region has 13 residues. Germline lookup yields CDR1 SGHAT and CDR2 FQNNGV. V lost 0 bases, J lost 4 bases, and 5 bases lay in between. The CDR3 sequence is CASSLDLPDTQYF. The DNA for the CDR3 is TGTGCCAGCAGCTTAGATCTCCCAGATACGCAGTATTTT.

This clonotype was picked up many times. This chain connects TRBV5-4 to TRBJ2-3, with 10 bases fitting TRBD2. Germline CDR1 is SGHNT and CDR2 is YYREEE (reference sequence). The CDR3 is 15 residues long. V lost 4 bases to trimming and J lost 4 bases; unmatched junction nucleotides: 6. The CDR3 sequence: CASSPAGLAADTQYF. Here the CDR3 DNA reads TGTGCCAGCAGCCCGGCAGGACTAGCGGCAGATACGCAGTATTTT.

This clonotype was seen many times. The rearrangement joins TRBV29-1 to TRBJ1-1, with TRBD1 identical over 9 bases. CDR1 and CDR2 from the germline V gene are SQVTM and ANQGSEA. This CDR3 is 13 amino acids long. V gave up 7 bases and J gave up 4 bases; unmatched junction bases: 7. The CDR3 coding sequence is TGCAGCGCCTGGGACAGGGAAGGCACTGAAGCTTTCTTT. Its translation is CSAWDREGTEAFF.